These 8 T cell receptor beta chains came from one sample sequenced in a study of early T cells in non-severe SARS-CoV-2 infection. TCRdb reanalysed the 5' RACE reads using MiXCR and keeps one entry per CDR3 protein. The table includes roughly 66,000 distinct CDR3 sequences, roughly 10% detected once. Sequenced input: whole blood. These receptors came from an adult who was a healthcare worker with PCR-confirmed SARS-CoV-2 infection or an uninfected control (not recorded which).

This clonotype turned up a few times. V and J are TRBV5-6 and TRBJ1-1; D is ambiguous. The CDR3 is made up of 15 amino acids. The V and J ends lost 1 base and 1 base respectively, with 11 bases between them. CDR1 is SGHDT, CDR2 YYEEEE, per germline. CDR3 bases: TGTGCCAGCAGCTTGCAGGAGGAGAGGAACACTGAAGCTTTCTTT. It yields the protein CASSLQEERNTEAFF.

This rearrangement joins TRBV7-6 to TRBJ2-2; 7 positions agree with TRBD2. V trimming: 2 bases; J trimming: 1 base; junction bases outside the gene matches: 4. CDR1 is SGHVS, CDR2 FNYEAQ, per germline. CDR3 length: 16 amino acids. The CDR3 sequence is CASSLQAGLNTGELFF. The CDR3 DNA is TGTGCCAGCAGCTTACAAGCGGGATTGAACACCGGGGAGCTGTTTTTT. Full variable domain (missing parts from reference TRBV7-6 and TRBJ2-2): GAGVSQSPRYKVTKRGQDVALRCDPISGHVSLYWYRQALGQGPEFLTYFNYEAQQDKSGLPNDRFSAERPEGSISTLTIQRTEQRDSAMYRCASSLQAGLNTGELFFGEGSRLTVL.

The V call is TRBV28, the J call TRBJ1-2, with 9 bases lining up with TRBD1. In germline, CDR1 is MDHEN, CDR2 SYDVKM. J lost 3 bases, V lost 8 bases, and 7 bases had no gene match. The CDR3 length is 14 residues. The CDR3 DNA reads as TGTGCCAGCGGGACAGGGACCCAATACTATGGCTACACCTTC. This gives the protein CASGTGTQYYGYTF.

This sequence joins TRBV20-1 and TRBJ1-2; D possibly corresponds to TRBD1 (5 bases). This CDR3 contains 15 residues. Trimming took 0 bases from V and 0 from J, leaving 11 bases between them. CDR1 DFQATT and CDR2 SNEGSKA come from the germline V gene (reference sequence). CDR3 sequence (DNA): TGCAGTGCTAGAGATTGGGGGGGAACTAACTATGGCTACACCTTC. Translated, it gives CSARDWGGTNYGYTF.

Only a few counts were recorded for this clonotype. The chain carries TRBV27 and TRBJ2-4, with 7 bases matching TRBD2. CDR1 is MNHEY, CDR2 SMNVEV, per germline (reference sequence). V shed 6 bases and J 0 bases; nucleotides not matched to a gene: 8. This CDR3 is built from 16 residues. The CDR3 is CASRMWASGAKNIQYF. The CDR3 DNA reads TGTGCCAGCAGAATGTGGGCTAGCGGAGCCAAAAACATTCAGTACTTC.

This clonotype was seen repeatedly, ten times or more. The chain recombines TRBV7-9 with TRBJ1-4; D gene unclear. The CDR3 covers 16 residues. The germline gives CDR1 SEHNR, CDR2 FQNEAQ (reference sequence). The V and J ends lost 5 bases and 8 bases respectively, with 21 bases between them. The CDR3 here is CASSPSSGLGKEKLFF. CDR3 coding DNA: TGTGCCAGCAGCCCCTCCTCAGGACTAGGGAAGGAAAAACTGTTTTTT. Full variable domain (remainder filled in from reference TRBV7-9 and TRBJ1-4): DTGVSQNPRHKITKRGQNVTFRCDPISEHNRLYWYRQTLGQGPEFLTYFQNEAQLEKSRLLSDRFSAERPKGSFSTLEIQRTEQGDSAMYLCASSPSSGLGKEKLFFGSGTQLSVL.

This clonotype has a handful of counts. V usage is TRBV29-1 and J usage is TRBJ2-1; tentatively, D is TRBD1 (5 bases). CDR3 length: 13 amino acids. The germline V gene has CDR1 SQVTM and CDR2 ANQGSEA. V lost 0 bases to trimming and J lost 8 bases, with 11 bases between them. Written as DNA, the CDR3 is TGCAGCGTTGAAGAAGCCTTGGGGCATGAGCAGTTCTTC. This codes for CSVEEALGHEQFF.

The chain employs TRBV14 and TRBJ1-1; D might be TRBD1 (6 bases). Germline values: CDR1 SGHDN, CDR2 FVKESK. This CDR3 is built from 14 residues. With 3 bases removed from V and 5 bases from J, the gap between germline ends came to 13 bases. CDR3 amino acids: CASSHTGWTTEAFF. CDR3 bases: TGTGCCAGCAGCCATACAGGGTGGACTACTGAAGCTTTCTTT.